One and the same sample provided the 20 T cell receptor beta chains below, sequenced in a study of shared clonotypes between healthy human individuals. Method: immunoSEQ multiplex PCR; TCRdb's copy keeps in-frame clones and lacks some. The sample consists of about 2.1 million clones, roughly 91% of them appearing once. The naive CD8 population came from CD45RO-negative cells selected for CCR7, without terminally differentiated effector memory CD45RA+ cells. Sequencing was carried out using naive CD8+ T cells from PBMCs. The receptors stem from a man aged 18 to 35 in good health. Some clones in this sample may be carry-over from other donors' samples.

The chain recombines TRBV7-6 with TRBJ2-5, with TRBD2 identical over 7 bases. CDR3 length equals 16 residues. In germline, CDR1 is SGHVS, CDR2 FNYEAQ. J gave up 2 bases and V 2 bases, and 8 bases lay outside the gene matches. The CDR3 sequence: CASSLIWGGRQETQYF. The CDR3, as DNA: TGTGCCAGCAGCTTAATCTGGGGGGGTAGACAAGAGACCCAGTACTTC.

This chain connects TRBV5-1 to TRBJ1-5; D remains unclear. The CDR3 has 17 amino acids. V dropped 0 bases and J dropped 0 bases, with 13 bases sitting between them. Germline V lookup: CDR1 SGHRS, CDR2 YFSETQ. The CDR3 here is CASSLAELEISNQPQHF. CDR3 DNA sequence: TGCGCCAGCAGCTTGGCCGAATTAGAGATTAGCAATCAGCCCCAGCATTTT.

The gene calls are TRBV7-6 and TRBJ2-7; D not certain. Germline V gene data show CDR1 as SGHVS and CDR2 as FNYEAQ. This CDR3 is built from 13 residues. The germline V and J ends were trimmed by 1 base and 5 bases, with 9 bases remaining between them. The CDR3 region has the DNA TGTGCCAGCAGCTTAGGGGTTCGGGACGAGCAGTACTTC. Residues: CASSLGVRDEQYF.

This chain connects TRBV7-9 to TRBJ2-5, with 7 bases matching TRBD1. The J call may not be correct, given that the DNA end is closer to TRBJ2-7. CDR3 length equals 14 residues. Germline V gene sequence: CDR1 SEHNR, CDR2 FQNEAQ (reference sequence). CDR3 sequence reads: CASSSRGSSYEQYF. CDR3 DNA: TGTGCCAGCAGCTCCAGGGGGAGCTCCTACGAGCAGTACTTC.

This sequence joins TRBV28 and TRBJ2-5; D is possibly TRBD1 or TRBD2 (5 bases each). CDR3 length: 16 residues. CDR1 is MDHEN and CDR2 is SYDVKM in the germline V gene. V lost 4 bases to trimming and J lost 4 bases, with 19 bases between them. In nucleotides, the CDR3 is TGTGCCAGCAGTTACCCCGGGGCCCCCAGAAGAGAGACCCAGTACTTC. Encoded protein: CASSYPGAPRRETQYF.

The chain joins TRBV9 to TRBJ2-3; D gene unclear. The CDR3 consists of 9 residues. In germline, CDR1 is SGDLS, CDR2 YYNGEE. V gave up 9 bases and J gave up 3 bases, with 2 bases separating them. For the CDR3, the DNA is TGTGCCACTACAGATACGCAGTATTTT. Its translation: CATTDTQYF.

The chain uses TRBV27 and TRBJ2-1; TRBD2 aligns across 9 bases. Germline CDR1 MNHEY, CDR2 SMNVEV (reference sequence). CDR3 length: 17 amino acids. V was pared by 2 bases and J by 4 bases, with 9 bases of the junction left unmatched. The CDR3 DNA reads TGTGCCAGCAGTTTAAGGTCCCTAGCGGGGTTTTACAATGAGCAGTTCTTC. As protein: CASSLRSLAGFYNEQFF.

V usage is TRBV4-2 and J usage is TRBJ2-1; the D is unclear. The CDR3 contains 15 residues. CDR1 and CDR2 from the germline V gene are LGHNA and YNFKEQ. V lost 0 bases and J lost 7, with 13 bases in between. The CDR3 nucleotides read TGTGCCAGCAGCCAAGATGGTGCATCGCTTAATGAGCAGTTCTTC. Amino acids: CASSQDGASLNEQFF.

The V call is TRBV28, the J call TRBJ2-5; TRBD1 might be the D (6 bases). Between the trimmed V and J ends, which lost 6 bases and 5 bases, there was a span of 16 bases. The CDR3 extends over 14 amino acids. In germline, CDR1 is MDHEN, CDR2 SYDVKM. This chain's CDR3 is CASSPTGFVETQYF. DNA for the CDR3: TGTGCCAGCAGCCCTACAGGGTTTGTGGAGACCCAGTACTTC.

Here the CDR3 DNA reads TGTGCCAGCAGTTCACAGACAGGTGATTACGAGCAGTACTTC. Amino acids: CASSSQTGDYEQYF. The rearrangement uses TRBV6-5 and TRBJ2-7; a weak D match, TRBD1 (6 bases). CDR3 length: 14 residues. The V end lost 4 bases, the J end lost 4 bases, and 14 bases lay between the germline ends. Germline V CDR1 and CDR2: MNHEY, SVGAGI.

The CDR3 sequence is CASSTGQGARTFSYEQYF. The DNA for the CDR3 is TGTGCCAGCAGCACGGGACAGGGGGCCCGGACTTTCTCCTACGAGCAGTACTTC. V is TRBV7-9 and J is TRBJ2-7; the match to TRBD1 covers 12 bases. V lost 5 bases and J lost 0; bases outside the gene matches: 11. Germline V gene sequence: CDR1 SEHNR, CDR2 FQNEAQ (reference sequence). The CDR3 consists of 18 residues. Drawing the rest from reference TRBV7-9 and TRBJ2-7, the complete variable domain is DTGVSQNPRHKITKRGQNVTFRCDPISEHNRLYWYRQTLGQGPEFLTYFQNEAQLEKSRLLSDRFSAERPKGSFSTLEIQRTEQGDSAMYLCASSTGQGARTFSYEQYFGPGTRLTVT.

This chain uses TRBV29-1 with TRBJ1-1; 8 positions agree with TRBD1. The CDR3 length is 12 residues. CDR1 SQVTM and CDR2 ANQGSEA come from the germline V gene. Trimming cost V 6 bases and J 6 bases; bases outside gene matches: 6. The CDR3 region is CSVNDRGPEAFF. The DNA for the CDR3 is TGCAGCGTGAATGACAGGGGCCCTGAAGCTTTCTTT.

The V call is TRBV28, the J call TRBJ1-1, with D possibly being TRBD1 (5 bases). Germline V gene data show CDR1 as MDHEN and CDR2 as SYDVKM. V was shortened by 3 bases and J by 0 bases, with 8 bases between the two germline ends. This CDR3 has 14 residues. The CDR3 reads CASSFYRMNTEAFF. CDR3 coding DNA: TGTGCCAGCAGTTTCTACAGGATGAACACTGAAGCTTTCTTT.

This clone was seen just once. The chain employs TRBV7-6 and TRBJ1-2; D possibly corresponds to TRBD1 (5 bases). CDR3 size: 13 residues. Trimming removed 5 bases at V and 3 bases at J, with 10 bases between. The germline CDR1 and CDR2 sequences are SGHVS and FNYEAQ. The CDR3 bases are TGTGCCAGCAGCCCCAGGGTTGACTATGGCTACACCTTC. Translation: CASSPRVDYGYTF. The variable domain in full, with the rest retrieved from reference TRBV7-6 and TRBJ1-2, is GAGVSQSPRYKVTKRGQDVALRCDPISGHVSLYWYRQALGQGPEFLTYFNYEAQQDKSGLPNDRFSAERPEGSISTLTIQRTEQRDSAMYRCASSPRVDYGYTFGSGTRLTVV.

This clone appeared a few times. The rearrangement joins TRBV29-1 to TRBJ1-1, with D possibly being TRBD1 (5 bases). Germline CDR1 SQVTM, CDR2 ANQGSEA. The V and J ends lost 6 bases and 0 bases respectively, with 11 bases between them. The CDR3 runs 13 residues. DNA for the CDR3: TGCAGCGTCTGGGACCGACTGAACACTGAAGCTTTCTTT. Encoded protein: CSVWDRLNTEAFF.

The V and J genes are TRBV9 and TRBJ2-1; D remains ambiguous. CDR3 length: 15 amino acids. Germline V gene data show CDR1 as SGDLS and CDR2 as YYNGEE. V dropped 0 bases and J dropped 2 bases, with 9 bases sitting between them. The CDR3 protein is CASSVVERAYNEQFF. Here the CDR3 DNA reads TGTGCCAGCAGCGTAGTCGAAAGGGCCTACAATGAGCAGTTCTTC. The full variable domain, completed using reference TRBV9 and TRBJ2-1, is DSGVTQTPKHLITATGQRVTLRCSPRSGDLSVYWYQQSLDQGLQFLIQYYNGEERAKGNILERFSAQQFPDLHSELNLSSLELGDSALYFCASSVVERAYNEQFFGPGTRLTVL.

The table lists this clone with a few counts. The genes are TRBV20-1 and TRBJ1-2, with no clear D. CDR1 is DFQATT, CDR2 SNEGSKA, per germline (reference sequence). This CDR3 region has 11 residues. With 1 base removed from V and 7 bases from J, the gap between germline ends came to 7 bases. CDR3 amino acids: CSARVGIGYTF. In nucleotides, the CDR3 is TGCAGTGCTAGAGTGGGGATTGGCTACACCTTC.

This chain connects TRBV6-5 to TRBJ1-2; D remains unclear. V lost 2 bases to trimming and J lost 4 bases, with 11 bases between them. CDR3 length equals 14 residues. Germline loops: CDR1 MNHEY, CDR2 SVGAGI. The CDR3 DNA sequence: TGTGCCAGCAGTTACAGCTACGAAGCCTATGGCTACACCTTC. It specifies CASSYSYEAYGYTF.

The V gene is TRBV9, the J gene TRBJ2-2; D remains ambiguous. This CDR3 spans 14 amino acids. The V gene's germline CDR1 is SGDLS and CDR2 YYNGEE. The V gene lost 0 bases and the J gene lost 6 bases, with 9 bases spanning the gap. In DNA, the CDR3 is TGTGCCAGCAGCGTAGCTATGGAATCCGGGGAGCTGTTTTTT. Encoded protein: CASSVAMESGELFF.

The chain uses TRBV21-1 and TRBJ2-3; TRBD2, as called in the table, went unchecked against the DNA. TRBV21-1 is recorded as a pseudogene. This CDR3 is 13 amino acids long. The CDR3 DNA follows: TGTGCCGAACTAGCGGGAAGCTCAGATACGCAGTATTTT. It specifies CAELAGSSDTQYF.